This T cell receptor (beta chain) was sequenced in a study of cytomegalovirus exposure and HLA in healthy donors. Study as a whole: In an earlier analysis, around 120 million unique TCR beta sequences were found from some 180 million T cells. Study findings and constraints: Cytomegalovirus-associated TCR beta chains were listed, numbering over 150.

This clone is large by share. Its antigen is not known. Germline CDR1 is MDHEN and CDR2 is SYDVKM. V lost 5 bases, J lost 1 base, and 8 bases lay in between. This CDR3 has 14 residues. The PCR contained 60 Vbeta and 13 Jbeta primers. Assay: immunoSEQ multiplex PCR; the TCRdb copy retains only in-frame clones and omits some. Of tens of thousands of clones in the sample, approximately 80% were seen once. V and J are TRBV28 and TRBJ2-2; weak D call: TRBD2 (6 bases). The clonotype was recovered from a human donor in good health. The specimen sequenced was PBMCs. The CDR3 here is CASSEGLNTGELFF. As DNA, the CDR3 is TGTGCCAGCAGTGAGGGACTGAACACCGGGGAGCTGTTTTTT.